A single sample gave rise to the 24 T cell receptor beta chains below, sequenced in a study of blood T cell repertoires in COVID-19. TCRdb keeps only in-frame clones here, not all; method: immunoSEQ multiplex PCR. Of 90,000 to 110,000 clones detected, 81% appear once; the ten largest clones hold 30% to 45%. Sequencing input: peripheral blood. These receptors were taken from a man aged 80 or over with acute or convalescent COVID-19.

This clone appeared a few times. The V call is TRBV5-5, the J call TRBJ2-2; D is unresolved. Germline CDR1 SGHKS, CDR2 YYEKEE (reference sequence). The CDR3 has 17 residues. V was clipped by 1 base and J by 4 bases, with 17 bases between them. CDR3: CASSLRFGQTGTGELFF. CDR3 DNA sequence: TGTGCCAGCAGCTTGAGGTTTGGGCAGACCGGCACCGGGGAGCTGTTTTTT. The entire variable domain, with the rest obtained from reference TRBV5-5 and TRBJ2-2, is as follows: DAGVTQSPTHLIKTRGQQVTLRCSPISGHKSVSWYQQVLGQGPQFIFQYYEKEERGRGNFPDRFSARQFPNYSSELNVNALLLGDSALYLCASSLRFGQTGTGELFFGEGSRLTVL.

This clone was seen only a few times. This chain connects TRBV18 to TRBJ1-1; 7 bases match TRBD1. This CDR3 is built from 13 residues. The germline V gene has CDR1 KGHSH and CDR2 LQKENI. J was trimmed by 1 base and V by 4 bases; bases with no gene match: 0. CDR3 region: CASSRTGNTEAFF. The CDR3 DNA reads TGTGCCAGCTCACGGACAGGGAACACTGAAGCTTTCTTT.

V is TRBV11-3 and J is TRBJ2-1, with 7 bases matching TRBD2. The CDR3 has 15 residues. Germline trimming cut 4 bases from V and 5 bases from J; bases unmatched to any gene: 8. Germline V gives CDR1 SGHNT, CDR2 YENEEA. CDR3 region: CASSSGLVSHNEQFF. CDR3 coding DNA: TGTGCCAGCAGCTCCGGACTAGTTTCTCACAATGAGCAGTTCTTC.

V and J are TRBV2 and TRBJ2-5; 7 bases line up with TRBD1. CDR3 length: 15 amino acids. Germline CDR1 SNHLY, CDR2 FYNNEI. Trimming cost V 6 bases and J 4 bases; bases outside gene matches: 11. CDR3: CASRTTGDRRETQYF. DNA of the CDR3: TGTGCCAGCAGGACAACAGGGGATAGGCGAGAGACCCAGTACTTC.

This clone has only a few counts. This chain links TRBV7-9 with TRBJ1-6; TRBD1 aligns across 9 bases. Germline CDR1 reads SEHNR; CDR2 reads FQNEAQ (reference sequence). V lost 3 bases to trimming and J lost 10 bases; unmatched junction nucleotides: 4. The CDR3 length is 14 residues. The chain's CDR3 is CASSFGTGHSPLHF. The DNA of the CDR3 is TGTGCCAGCAGCTTTGGGACAGGGCACTCACCCCTCCACTTT. Filled out from reference TRBV7-9 and TRBJ1-6, the complete variable domain reads DTGVSQNPRHKITKRGQNVTFRCDPISEHNRLYWYRQTLGQGPEFLTYFQNEAQLEKSRLLSDRFSAERPKGSFSTLEIQRTEQGDSAMYLCASSFGTGHSPLHFGNGTRLTVT.

This clone occurred once. The sample carries other DNA sequences with the same CDR3. V and J are TRBV11-3 and TRBJ1-1, with D possibly TRBD1 on 5 matching bases. Germline CDR1 SGHNT, CDR2 YENEEA. V was shortened by 2 bases and J by 1 base, with 11 bases between the two germline ends. The CDR3 spans 15 residues. This CDR3 reads CASSLNGGTNTEAFF. For the CDR3, the DNA is TGTGCCAGCAGCTTAAACGGGGGGACGAACACTGAAGCTTTCTTT.

The chain combines TRBV9 with TRBJ2-5; D may be TRBD1 (7 bases). V was cut by 3 bases and J by 4 bases, with 19 bases left in between. The germline CDR1 and CDR2 sequences are SGDLS and YYNGEE. The CDR3 covers 16 residues. The CDR3 loop is CASSGTLGTAGETQYF. CDR3 DNA sequence: TGTGCCAGCAGCGGAACGCTAGGGACAGCGGGAGAGACCCAGTACTTC.

The V and J genes are TRBV30 and TRBJ1-2; the D is unclear. The V end was cut by 2 bases, the J end by 2 bases, with 9 bases between. Germline assignment: CDR1 GTSNPN and CDR2 SVGIG (reference sequence). CDR3 length: 13 amino acids. CDR3 nucleotide sequence: TGTGCCTGGAGTCTCCTTTCCAACTATGGCTACACCTTC. The encoded protein is CAWSLLSNYGYTF.

The chain combines TRBV6-1 with TRBJ1-1; D not certain. Per germline, CDR1 MNHNS and CDR2 SASEGT. The CDR3 spans 13 residues. V lost 1 base and J lost 7, with 10 bases in between. CDR3 protein: CASSEGGFGEAFF. DNA for the CDR3: TGTGCCAGCAGTGAAGGAGGGTTCGGTGAAGCTTTCTTT.

The chain recombines TRBV5-1 with TRBJ1-6; 7 bases line up with TRBD1. The length of the CDR3 is 15 residues. Per the germline V gene, CDR1 is SGHRS and CDR2 is YFSETQ. J was trimmed by 9 bases and V by 5 bases; bases with no gene match: 11. In nucleotides, the CDR3 is TGCGCCAGCAGTCAAACCGGGACAGATTCTTCACCCCTCCACTTT. Amino acids: CASSQTGTDSSPLHF.

This chain uses TRBV28 with TRBJ1-4; the D gene is possibly TRBD1 (5 bases). The CDR3 spans 16 residues. Germline CDR1 reads MDHEN; CDR2 reads SYDVKM. Between the trimmed V and J ends, which lost 3 bases and 9 bases, there was a span of 20 bases. Written as DNA, the CDR3 is TGTGCCAGCAGTTTTAAAATGGGGCCGGAGTCCAAAAAACTGTTTTTT. Its translation is CASSFKMGPESKKLFF.

The J gene is TRBJ1-1, the V gene TRBV4-2; tentatively, D is TRBD1 (6 bases). CDR1 is LGHNA, CDR2 YNFKEQ, per germline. The CDR3 runs 13 residues. Trimming left V 0 bases short and J 8 bases short, with 10 bases between. The CDR3 DNA reads as TGTGCCAGCAGCCAAGATTACGGGACAGAAGCTTTCTTT. It specifies CASSQDYGTEAFF.

The chain combines TRBV10-1 with TRBJ2-3; 12 nucleotides match TRBD2. The CDR3 loop spans 15 amino acids. CDR1 WNHNN and CDR2 SYGVQD come from the germline V gene (reference sequence). J gave up 4 bases and V 5 bases, and 4 bases lay outside the gene matches. This CDR3 reads CASSTGTSGSDTQYF. For the CDR3, the DNA is TGCGCCAGCAGTACCGGGACTAGCGGGTCAGATACGCAGTATTTT.

The V and J genes are TRBV7-2 and TRBJ1-6; no reliable D call. V lost 3 bases and J lost 0, with 3 bases in between. This CDR3 contains 14 residues. CDR1 and CDR2 from the germline V gene are SGHTA and FQGNSA. The CDR3 region is CASSLSSYNSPLHF. In DNA form, the CDR3 reads TGTGCCAGCAGCTTGAGCTCCTATAATTCACCCCTCCACTTT.

This clone has only a few counts. The genes are TRBV6-6 and TRBJ2-7; no reliable D call. Germline CDR1 reads MNHNY; CDR2 reads SVGAGI (reference sequence). The CDR3 is 11 amino acids. V was clipped by 5 bases and J by 3 bases, with 5 bases between them. As DNA, the CDR3 is TGTGCCAGCAGTGAGTTCTACGAGCAGTACTTC. Its protein is CASSEFYEQYF.

The J gene is TRBJ2-2, the V gene TRBV5-1; 12 nucleotides match TRBD2. V shed 0 bases, J shed 4 bases, and the junction held 1 base outside the gene matches. Germline V gene data show CDR1 as SGHRS and CDR2 as YFSETQ. The CDR3 is 16 residues long. CDR3 region: CASSLVLAGGTGELFF. The CDR3 region has the DNA TGCGCCAGCAGCTTGGTACTAGCGGGAGGCACCGGGGAGCTGTTTTTT.

This chain joins TRBV27 and TRBJ1-1, with D perhaps matching TRBD1 (6 bases). This CDR3 region has 14 residues. Trimming removed 7 bases at V and 4 bases at J, with 16 bases between. Germline assignment: CDR1 MNHEY and CDR2 SMNVEV (reference sequence). The CDR3 nucleotides read TGTGCCAGCAACCCGACAGGTTCGGGCACTGAAGCTTTCTTT. Its protein product is CASNPTGSGTEAFF.

CDR3 in amino acids: CASRSDRVTNEKLFF. DNA of the CDR3: TGTGCCAGCAGAAGCGACAGGGTAACTAATGAAAAACTGTTTTTT. The chain links TRBV3-1 (or the pseudogene TRBV3-2) to TRBJ1-4; TRBD1 aligns across 7 bases. The germline V gene encodes CDR1 LGHDT and CDR2 YNNKEL (reference sequence). Trimming removed 6 bases from V and 1 base from J; junction bases left unmatched: 5. This CDR3 has 15 amino acids.

In this sample, this clone turned up once. The gene calls are TRBV20-1 and TRBJ1-4; no firm D call. Germline CDR1 and CDR2: DFQATT and SNEGSKA (reference sequence). V was pared by 3 bases and J by 4 bases, with 12 bases between. The CDR3 sequence is 14 residues long. Here the CDR3 DNA reads TGCAGTGCTAGTCACCGCGCGGATAATGAAAAACTGTTTTTT. Translated, it gives CSASHRADNEKLFF.

A single count supports this clone. This sequence joins TRBV18 and TRBJ2-7; TRBD1 agrees at 9 bases. CDR3 length equals 14 residues. The germline V gene has CDR1 KGHSH and CDR2 LQKENI. J gave up 4 bases and V 0 bases, and 1 base lay outside the gene matches. The CDR3: CASSPPGQGYEQYF. Here the CDR3 DNA reads TGTGCCAGCTCACCACCGGGACAGGGATACGAGCAGTACTTC.

The chain carries TRBV7-9 and TRBJ1-4, with D unresolved. Trimming took 8 bases from V and 0 from J, leaving 13 bases between them. Looked up from germline, CDR1 is SEHNR and CDR2 is FQNEAQ (reference sequence). The length of the CDR3 is 15 residues. CDR3 DNA sequence: TGTGCCAGCCGGAGACCGGGAGCAACTAATGAAAAACTGTTTTTT. Its translation: CASRRPGATNEKLFF.

The rearrangement uses TRBV3-1 (or the pseudogene TRBV3-2) and TRBJ2-2, with D possibly matching TRBD2 (5 bases). CDR1 and CDR2 (germline): LGHDT, YNNKEL (reference sequence). Trimming stripped 2 bases from V and 5 bases from J, with 15 bases between. This CDR3 comprises 16 residues. The CDR3 here is CASSQYTSPGTGELFF. The CDR3 nucleotides are TGTGCCAGCAGCCAATACACTAGTCCGGGGACCGGGGAGCTGTTTTTT.

This clone has only a few counts. The genes are TRBV5-6 and TRBJ2-1; D unclear. The CDR3 extends over 14 amino acids. Germline V lookup: CDR1 SGHDT, CDR2 YYEEEE. V lost 0 bases and J 1 base, leaving 5 bases between the germline ends. This CDR3 is CASSLGPSYNEQFF. CDR3 coding DNA: TGTGCCAGCAGCTTGGGGCCTTCCTACAATGAGCAGTTCTTC.

The rearrangement joins TRBV5-4 to TRBJ1-3; D ambiguous. Germline CDR1 is SGHNT and CDR2 is YYREEE (reference sequence). This CDR3 has 16 amino acids. The V end lost 4 bases, the J end lost 0 bases, and 14 bases lay between the germline ends. CDR3 region: CASSPGPSISGNTIYF. As DNA, the CDR3 is TGTGCCAGCAGCCCTGGGCCATCCATCTCTGGAAACACCATATATTTT.